This T cell receptor beta chain was identified during a study of T cell responses to AZD1222 COVID-19 vaccine. Here immunoSEQ multiplex PCR was the method, and the copy in TCRdb shows in-frame clones only, minus some. The sample lists more than 85,000 clones, 88% occurring once. Germline V gene lookup returns CDR1 KGHSH and CDR2 LQKENI. V was pared by 6 bases and J by 1 base, with 16 bases between. This CDR3 has 15 amino acids. The J gene is TRBJ2-7, the V gene TRBV18, with D possibly TRBD1 on 8 matching bases. The sequence was obtained from an adult in good health. The starting material was peripheral blood, obtained on day 0 of AZD1222 vaccination. The DNA of the CDR3 is TGTGCCAGCTCGAATACAGGGGGGGCTTCCTACGAGCAGTACTTC. Protein product: CASSNTGGASYEQYF.